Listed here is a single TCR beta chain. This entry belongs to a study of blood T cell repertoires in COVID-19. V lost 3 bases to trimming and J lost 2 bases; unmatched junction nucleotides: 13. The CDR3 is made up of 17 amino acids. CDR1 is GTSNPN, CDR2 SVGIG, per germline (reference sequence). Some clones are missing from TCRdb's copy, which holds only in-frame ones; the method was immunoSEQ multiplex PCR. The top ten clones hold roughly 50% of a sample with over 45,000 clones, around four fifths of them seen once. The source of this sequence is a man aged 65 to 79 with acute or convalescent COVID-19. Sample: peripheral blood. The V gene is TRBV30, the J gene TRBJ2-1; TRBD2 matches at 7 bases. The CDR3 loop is CAWRSFGAGDTYNEQFF. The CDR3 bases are TGTGCCTGGAGGAGTTTTGGGGCGGGAGACACCTACAATGAGCAGTTCTTC.